These T cell receptor beta chains were read from a single sample in a study of neoadjuvant anti-PD-1 for oral cavity cancer. This table comes from immunoSEQ multiplex PCR, and its TCRdb copy is limited to in-frame clones, with some not included. Here the sample spans 11,000 to 15,000 clones, 70% being singletons. Sequenced here: PBMCs, sampled before nivolumab (anti-PD-1) treatment. These receptor sequences come from a person between 40 and 85 years old with oral cavity squamous cell carcinoma. Each CDR3 is given with its conserved first and last residue. Only part of the rows carry a size: once, few, many, or a class if the clone is expanded.

NA,TRBJ2-4,TRBV11-3,CASSPLRLLAKNIQYF
NA,TRBJ2-1,TRBV6-1,CASSHVSGSNVFF
NA,TRBJ1-3,TRBV6-7,CASSYSRQLSGNTIYF
once,TRBJ2-3,TRBV6-4,CASSDVAGSTDTQYF
NA,TRBJ1-6,TRBV10-2,CASSRQAPNNSPLHF
few,TRBJ2-1,TRBV6-1,CASLVRGRGEQFF
once,TRBJ1-5,TRBV6-1,CASSALGGRMRRSNQPQHF
once,TRBJ1-5,TRBV25-1,CASSEPGKAQPQHF
NA,TRBJ1-5,TRBV4-1,CASSQGRDRDLYSNQPQHF
NA,TRBJ1-2,TRBV19,CATRATGPTNYGYTF
once,TRBJ2-7,TRBV29-1,CSVGQLSSYEQYF
NA,TRBJ1-2,TRBV28,CASSLDVGYGYTF
NA,TRBJ1-5,TRBV9,CASSATMGNQPQHF
once,NA,TRBV10-1,CASSGSYEQYF